What follows describes a single T cell receptor beta chain. Original processing notes: Quantification of nucleated cells was approximated via reference gene primer amplification. Profiled with immunoSEQ multiplex PCR; TCRdb holds only in-frame clones, not every one. The V and J calls and the clone size are those of that table, but D and trimming were determined from the DNA. The sample includes around 270,000 clones, approximately 90% seen only once; the top ten take about 4.6%. The length of the CDR3 is 13 residues. Germline loops: CDR1 MGHDK, CDR2 SYGVNS. Trimming cost V 4 bases and J 9 bases; bases outside gene matches: 2. The record originates from a study of blood T cell repertoires in COVID-19. Study in general: The origin of the acute and convalescent COVID-19 samples was the United States, Italy and Spain. T cells, B-cell-depleted T cells, or PBMCs provided the cDNA or gDNA that served as material.

The sequenced sample was peripheral blood. This clonotype was obtained from a man in his forties with acute or convalescent COVID-19. The genes are TRBV25-1 and TRBJ1-6; 8 bases match TRBD1. This chain's CDR3 is CASSAQGGSPLHF. The CDR3 nucleotides read TGTGCCAGCAGTGCACAGGGGGGTTCACCCCTCCACTTT.